The rows below give T cell receptor beta chains drawn from one sample of a study of blood T cell repertoires in COVID-19. Method: immunoSEQ multiplex PCR; TCRdb's copy keeps in-frame clones and lacks some. This table has fewer than 300,000 clones, about four fifths appearing once. The sequenced sample consisted of peripheral blood. The receptors derive from a woman between 18 and 29 years old with acute or convalescent COVID-19. Both conserved end residues are part of each CDR3. The D gene is left open where the match is weak. Clone size is shown for a subset of rows, as once, few, many or a class of expanded clone.

abundance,j_gene,v_gene,d_gene,CDR3nt,CDR3aa
once,TRBJ2-1,TRBV3-1/TRBV3-2,TRBD2,TGTGCCAGCAGCGCCCCAGGACTAGCGAATTACAATGAGCAGTTCTTC,CASSAPGLANYNEQFF
-,TRBJ1-5,TRBV6-5,TRBD1,TGTGCCAGCGGGGACAGGGGCAATCAGCCCCAGCATTTT,CASGDRGNQPQHF
once,TRBJ1-1,TRBV27,-,TGTGCCAGCAGTTTATGGTCGGACAGATGGGGCACTGAAGCTTTCTTT,CASSLWSDRWGTEAFF
-,TRBJ2-1,TRBV4-1,TRBD2,TGCGCCAGCAGCCAAGATCGAACACTAGCGTCTGAGCAGTTCTTC,CASSQDRTLASEQFF
-,TRBJ2-5,TRBV19,TRBD2,TGTGCCAGTAGCACTAGCGGGTTCCAAGAGACCCAGTACTTC,CASSTSGFQETQYF
-,TRBJ2-7,TRBV7-9,-,TGTGCCAGCAGCTATATCCTGGGCAGCTCCTACGAGCAGTACTTC,CASSYILGSSYEQYF
few,TRBJ1-4,TRBV5-1,-,TGCGCCAGCAGCTTTAGGGCAGGGGAGGAAAAACTGTTTTTT,CASSFRAGEEKLFF
-,TRBJ1-4,TRBV19,-,TGTGCCAGTAGTATTGGGCACGTCCCAACTAATGAAAAACTGTTTTTT,CASSIGHVPTNEKLFF
-,TRBJ2-1,TRBV20-1,-,TGCAGTGCTGGTACGAGCAATGAGCAGTTCTTC,CSAGTSNEQFF
-,TRBJ1-5,TRBV9,TRBD1,TGTGCCAGCAGCCAGGGGACAGGGGGGGATCAGCCCCAGCATTTT,CASSQGTGGDQPQHF